The entry that follows covers one TCR beta chain sequence. Its antigen is unknown. This specimen belongs to a study of cytomegalovirus exposure and HLA in healthy donors. Study-wide results and caveats: Association of fewer than 20,000 TCR beta sequences with HLA alleles was found at 0.05 false discovery rate in a later analysis. There were around 160 TCR beta chains listed as cytomegalovirus-associated. Later analysis demonstrated an association between a missense DCLRE1C variant and TCR beta V- and J-gene trimming.

Use of 60 Vbeta and 13 Jbeta primers characterized the PCR. The assay was immunoSEQ multiplex PCR, and TCRdb's table has in-frame clones only and misses some. The sample comprises 150,000 to 200,000 clones, more than 60% of which are singletons, and approximately 1.3% rests with the top ten. Regarding donors, all were healthy bone marrow donors. The CDR3 is 15 amino acids. With 0 bases clipped from V and 6 bases from J, the junction kept 3 bases outside the gene matches. CDR1 and CDR2 from the germline V gene are MNHNY and SVGAGI (reference sequence). The source of this sequence is a man younger than 35 in good health and CMV-seronegative. This rearrangement joins TRBV6-6 to TRBJ2-2; TRBD1 aligns across 8 bases. Sequenced input: PBMCs. This CDR3 reads CASSYSRTGPGELFF. The CDR3 coding sequence is TGTGCCAGCAGTTACTCACGGACAGGGCCCGGGGAGCTGTTTTTT.